Given below is one T cell receptor beta chain in context. Its antigen specificity is not known. No base qualities exist here, and no much larger clone lies one base off it. This specimen comes from a study of technical replicates of blood from several donors (dated by TCRdb to 2016 to 2017). The junction shows trimming of 0 bases on V and 2 bases on J, and the gene matches do not reach 3 bases of it. The germline V gene gives CDR1 as LGHNA and CDR2 as YSLEER. From the cysteine up to the phenylalanine, the CDR3 has a length of 15 residues. Kept here is only the CDR3 DNA, which spans 45 bases and is read in frame from base 1. Preparation of the library involved the immunoSEQ multiplex PCR assay. TCRdb stores this immuneACCESS table with in-frame sequences only. Part of the clones is absent; in the studies checked, under half of the shortfall reflects unresolved V genes, and no reason is known for the rest. The sample profile shows under 85,000 clones; over 90% of them were found once. Together, the top ten hold 0.3% to 0.45% of the sample.

Specimen: T cells isolated from PBMCs. This clonotype originated in a human donor in good health. The sequence is built from TRBV4-3 and TRBJ1-2; 7 bases in the junction line up with TRBD1. The CDR3 corresponds to CASSQESTGNYGYTF. The DNA is as follows: TGCGCCAGCAGCCAAGAATCGACAGGGAACTATGGCTACACCTTC.